The rows below give T cell receptor beta chains drawn from one sample of a study of cytomegalovirus exposure and HLA in healthy donors. TCRdb's table, derived via immunoSEQ multiplex PCR, lists solely in-frame clones and lacks some. The data hold 100,000 to 130,000 clones, with over 80% observed a single time. Sample: PBMCs. The receptors originated from a man between 25 and 39 years old in good health and CMV-seropositive. Each CDR3 is given with its conserved first and last residue. Each record gives: D gene, clone size, V gene, J gene, CDR3 protein, CDR3 DNA. The D gene is left open where the match is weak. Size values are once, few and many counts, or a class for expanded clones, and some rows have none.

TRBD1	once	TRBV19	TRBJ1-5	CASSTGGVGNQPQHF	TGTGCCAGTAGTACAGGGGGTGTTGGCAATCAGCCCCAGCATTTT
-	-	TRBV7-6	TRBJ1-3	CASSLERTSGNTIYF	TGTGCCAGCAGCTTAGAGCGCACCTCTGGAAACACCATATATTTT
-	few	TRBV5-1	TRBJ1-2	CASSPQPPVSYGYTF	TGCGCCAGCAGCCCACAACCCCCCGTATCATATGGCTACACCTTC
-	few	TRBV5-8	TRBJ1-2	CASSVASPGNYGYTF	TGTGCCAGCAGCGTTGCGAGCCCGGGGAACTATGGCTACACCTTC
TRBD1	-	TRBV7-9	TRBJ2-5	CSSSLGRDRAETQYF	TGTTCCAGCAGCTTAGGGCGGGACAGGGCAGAGACCCAGTACTTC
-	-	TRBV2	TRBJ1-5	CASREGGGQPQHF	TGTGCCAGCAGGGAGGGTGGGGGTCAGCCCCAGCATTTT
-	-	TRBV29-1	TRBJ2-5	CSVPRWTEVQETQYF	TGCAGCGTTCCGAGATGGACAGAAGTACAAGAGACCCAGTACTTC
-	-	TRBV6-7	TRBJ1-3	CASSTRDSGNTIYF	TGTGCCAGCAGTACCAGGGATTCTGGAAACACCATATATTTT
-	-	TRBV7-9	TRBJ1-1	CSSSSDGLEAFF	TGTTCCAGCAGCTCTGACGGACTTGAAGCTTTCTTT
-	-	TRBV4-1	TRBJ1-4	CASSQDYRGNEKLFF	TGCGCCAGCAGCCAAGATTATCGCGGTAATGAAAAACTGTTTTTT
TRBD1	few	TRBV6-6	TRBJ2-7	CASREGTGSSYEQYF	TGTGCCAGCAGGGAAGGGACAGGGAGCTCCTACGAGCAGTACTTC
TRBD1	-	TRBV11-3	TRBJ2-7	CASSFVDSGTGSHEQYF	TGTGCCAGCAGCTTCGTGGACTCGGGGACAGGGAGCCACGAGCAGTACTTC
-	-	TRBV10-2	TRBJ1-1	CASSKNRAMNTEAFF	TGCGCCAGCAGTAAAAACAGGGCGATGAACACTGAAGCTTTCTTT
-	once	TRBV11-2	TRBJ2-2	CALGGKSRTGELFF	TGTGCCCTCGGTGGCAAGTCGAGGACCGGGGAGCTGTTTTTT
-	few	TRBV11-2	TRBJ2-1	CASSLASVNEQFF	TGTGCCAGCAGCTTAGCTAGCGTGAATGAGCAGTTCTTC
TRBD2	-	TRBV7-8	TRBJ2-1	CASQGRRSFGLARTSSYNEQFF	TGTGCCAGCCAGGGACGGAGAAGCTTCGGACTAGCCCGAACTAGCTCCTACAATGAGCAGTTCTTC
-	-	TRBV5-5	TRBJ1-1	CASSPAAGALNTEAFF	TGTGCCAGCAGCCCCGCTGCGGGGGCCTTGAACACTGAAGCTTTCTTT
-	-	TRBV30	TRBJ1-1	CAWSQGFRTEAFF	TGTGCCTGGAGTCAGGGCTTTCGGACTGAAGCTTTCTTT
TRBD2	few	TRBV10-1	TRBJ2-4	CASIHSSGRENSQYF	TGCGCCAGCATCCACTCTAGCGGGCGTGAAAACAGTCAGTACTTC
-	-	TRBV6-1	TRBJ2-7	CASSGGGGQPSSYEQYF	TGTGCCAGCAGTGGTGGGGGGGGACAACCAAGCTCCTACGAGCAGTACTTC